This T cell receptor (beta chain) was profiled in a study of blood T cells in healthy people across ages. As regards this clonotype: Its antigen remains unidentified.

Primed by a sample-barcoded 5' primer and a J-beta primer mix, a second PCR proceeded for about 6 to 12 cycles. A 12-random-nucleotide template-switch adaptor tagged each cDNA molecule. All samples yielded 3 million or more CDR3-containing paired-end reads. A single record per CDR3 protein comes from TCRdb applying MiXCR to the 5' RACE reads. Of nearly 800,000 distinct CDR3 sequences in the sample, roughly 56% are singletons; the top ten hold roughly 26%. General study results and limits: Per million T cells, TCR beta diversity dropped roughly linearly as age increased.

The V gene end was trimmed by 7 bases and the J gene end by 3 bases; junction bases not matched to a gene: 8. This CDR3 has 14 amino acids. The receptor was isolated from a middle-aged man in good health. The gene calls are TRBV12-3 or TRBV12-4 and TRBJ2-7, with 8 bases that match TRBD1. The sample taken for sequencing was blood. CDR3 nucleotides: TGTGCCAGCACCAGGACAGGGTTAATCTACGAGCAGTACTTC. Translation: CASTRTGLIYEQYF.